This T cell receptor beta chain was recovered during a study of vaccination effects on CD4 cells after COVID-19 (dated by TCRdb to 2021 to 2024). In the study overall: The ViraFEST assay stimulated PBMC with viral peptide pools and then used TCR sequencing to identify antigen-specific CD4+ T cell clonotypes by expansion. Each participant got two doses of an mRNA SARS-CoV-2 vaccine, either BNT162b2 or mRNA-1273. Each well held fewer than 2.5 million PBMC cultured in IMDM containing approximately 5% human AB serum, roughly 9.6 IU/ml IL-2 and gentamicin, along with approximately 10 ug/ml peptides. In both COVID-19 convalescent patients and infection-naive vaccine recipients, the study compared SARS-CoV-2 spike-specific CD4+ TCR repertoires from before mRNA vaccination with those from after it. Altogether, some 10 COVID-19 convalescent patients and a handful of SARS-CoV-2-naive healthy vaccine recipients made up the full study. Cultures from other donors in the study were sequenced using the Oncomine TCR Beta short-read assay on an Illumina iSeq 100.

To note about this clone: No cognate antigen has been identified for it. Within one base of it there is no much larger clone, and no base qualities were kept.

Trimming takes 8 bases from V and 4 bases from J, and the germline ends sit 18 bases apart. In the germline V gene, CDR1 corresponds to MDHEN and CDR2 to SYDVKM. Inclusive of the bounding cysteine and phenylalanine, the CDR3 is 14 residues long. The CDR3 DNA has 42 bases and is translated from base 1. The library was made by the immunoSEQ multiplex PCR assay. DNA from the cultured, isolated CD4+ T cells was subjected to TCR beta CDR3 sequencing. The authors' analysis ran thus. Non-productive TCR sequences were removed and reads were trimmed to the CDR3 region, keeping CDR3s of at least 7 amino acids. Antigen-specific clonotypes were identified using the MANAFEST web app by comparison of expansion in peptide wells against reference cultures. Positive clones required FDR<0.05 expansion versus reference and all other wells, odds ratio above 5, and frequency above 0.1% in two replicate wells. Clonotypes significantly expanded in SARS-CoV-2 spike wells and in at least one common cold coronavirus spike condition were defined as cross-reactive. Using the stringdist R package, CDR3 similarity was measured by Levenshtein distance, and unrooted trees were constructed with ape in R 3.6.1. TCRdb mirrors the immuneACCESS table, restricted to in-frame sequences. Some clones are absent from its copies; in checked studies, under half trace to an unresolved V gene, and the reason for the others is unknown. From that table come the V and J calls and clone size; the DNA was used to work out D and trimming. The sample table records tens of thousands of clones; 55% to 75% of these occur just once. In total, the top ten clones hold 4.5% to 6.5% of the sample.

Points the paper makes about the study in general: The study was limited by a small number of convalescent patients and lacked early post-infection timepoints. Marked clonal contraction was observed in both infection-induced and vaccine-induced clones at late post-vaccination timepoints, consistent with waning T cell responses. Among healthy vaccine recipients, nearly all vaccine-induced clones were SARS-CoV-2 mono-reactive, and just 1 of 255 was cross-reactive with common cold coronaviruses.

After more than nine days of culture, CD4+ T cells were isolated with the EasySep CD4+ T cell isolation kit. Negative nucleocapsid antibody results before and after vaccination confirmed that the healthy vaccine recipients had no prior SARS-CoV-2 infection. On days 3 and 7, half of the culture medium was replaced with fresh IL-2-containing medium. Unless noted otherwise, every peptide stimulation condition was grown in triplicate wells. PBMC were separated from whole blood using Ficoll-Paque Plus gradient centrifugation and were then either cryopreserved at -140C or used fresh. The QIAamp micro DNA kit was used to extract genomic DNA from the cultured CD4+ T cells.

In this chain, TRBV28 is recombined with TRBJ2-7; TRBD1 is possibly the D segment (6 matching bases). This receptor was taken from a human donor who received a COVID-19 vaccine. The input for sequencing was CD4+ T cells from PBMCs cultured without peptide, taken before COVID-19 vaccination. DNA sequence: TGTGCCAGCGGGGCCGGACAGCCCTATTACGAGCAGTACTTC. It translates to CASGAGQPYYEQYF.